Shown below are 12 T cell receptor beta chains from a single sample sequenced in a study of cytomegalovirus exposure and HLA in healthy donors. Vbeta (60) and Jbeta (13) primers were used in the PCR. The method was immunoSEQ multiplex PCR; TCRdb's version includes in-frame clones alone and lacks a portion of them. Here the sample spans 160,000 or so clones, around 64% being singletons. Sequenced material: PBMCs. The receptor source for this set is a woman in her thirties in good health and CMV-seronegative.

This clone was seen at least ten times. The chain combines TRBV5-1 with TRBJ1-1; D is unresolved. Per the germline V gene, CDR1 is SGHRS and CDR2 is YFSETQ. V dropped 1 base and J dropped 4 bases, with 8 bases sitting between them. The CDR3 spans 13 residues. The CDR3 loop is CASSLTLSTEAFF. CDR3 DNA: TGCGCCAGCAGCTTGACCTTGAGCACTGAAGCTTTCTTT.

This clone appeared a few times. V usage is TRBV19 and J usage is TRBJ2-5; tentatively, D is TRBD2 (6 bases). The CDR3 sequence is 15 residues long. Germline assignment: CDR1 LNHDA and CDR2 SQIVND (reference sequence). V was shortened by 6 bases and J by 1 base, with 15 bases between the two germline ends. The CDR3, as DNA: TGTGCCAGTAGAGAGACTAGTCTCGGCCAAGAGACCCAGTACTTC. Encoded protein: CASRETSLGQETQYF.

This clone was seen more than once but under ten times. The CDR3 DNA reads TGCAGCGTGGGACAGGAGGCCAAAAACATTCAGTACTTC. Translation gives CSVGQEAKNIQYF. The V and J genes are TRBV29-1 and TRBJ2-4; 8 nucleotides line up with TRBD1. The length of the CDR3 is 13 residues. Per the germline V gene, CDR1 is SQVTM and CDR2 is ANQGSEA. V lost 6 bases and J lost 1; bases outside the gene matches: 2.

In this sample, this clone turned up a few times. The rearrangement links TRBV28 to TRBJ2-5; weak D call: TRBD1 (5 bases). V was pared by 8 bases and J by 5 bases, with 15 bases between. This CDR3 has 13 amino acids. Germline V gene sequence: CDR1 MDHEN, CDR2 SYDVKM. For the CDR3, the DNA is TGTGCCAGCCAGGACATATCGATCGAGACCCAGTACTTC. It is translated as CASQDISIETQYF.

This sequence joins TRBV28 and TRBJ2-2; tentative D call: TRBD2 (5 bases). The germline CDR1 and CDR2 sequences are MDHEN and SYDVKM. The CDR3 has 17 residues. Trimming took 5 bases from V and 6 from J, leaving 22 bases between them. CDR3 sequence: CASSTPRRGFYAGELFF. The DNA of the CDR3 is TGTGCCAGCAGTACCCCTAGGAGAGGGTTCTATGCCGGGGAGCTGTTTTTT.

The chain employs TRBV19 and TRBJ1-1; D is perhaps TRBD1 (6 bases). Germline V lookup: CDR1 LNHDA, CDR2 SQIVND (reference sequence). The length of the CDR3 is 12 residues. Trimming left V 4 bases short and J 8 bases short, with 11 bases between. The CDR3 is CASSNTGIEAFF. Written as DNA, the CDR3 is TGTGCCAGTAGTAATACAGGGATCGAAGCTTTCTTT.

The V gene is TRBV29-1, the J gene TRBJ2-5, with 11 bases lining up with TRBD2. CDR3 length: 14 residues. V lost 7 bases to trimming and J lost 5 bases; unmatched junction nucleotides: 9. Germline V CDR1 and CDR2: SQVTM, ANQGSEA. Written as DNA, the CDR3 is TGCAGCGGTGGGCCTAGCGGGAGGATCGAGACCCAGTACTTC. This codes for CSGGPSGRIETQYF. The whole variable domain, filled in from reference TRBV29-1 and TRBJ2-5, reads SAVISQKPSRDICQRGTSLTIQCQVDSQVTMMFWYRQQPGQSLTLIATANQGSEATYESGFVIDKFPISRPNLTFSTLTVSNMSPEDSSIYLCSGGPSGRIETQYFGPGTRLLVL.

The CDR3 reads CASSLAGIPGVEAFF. CDR3 DNA sequence: TGCGCCAGCAGCTTGGCCGGAATACCGGGGGTGGAAGCTTTCTTT. The chain links TRBV5-1 to TRBJ1-1; D may be TRBD1 (5 bases). Germline CDR1 is SGHRS and CDR2 is YFSETQ. The CDR3 length is 15 residues. V dropped 0 bases and J dropped 8 bases, with 17 bases sitting between them.

The CDR3 coding sequence is TGTGCCAGCTTGGTACAGGGAGATAACACTGAAGCTTTCTTT. This encodes CASLVQGDNTEAFF. V gene TRBV5-4 combines with J gene TRBJ1-1; a possible D gene is TRBD1 (6 bases). The CDR3 sequence is 14 residues long. CDR1 is SGHNT, CDR2 YYREEE, per germline (reference sequence). V lost 7 bases, J lost 2 bases, and 15 bases lay in between. Based on the CDR3 plus reference TRBV5-4 and TRBJ1-1, the full variable domain is ETGVTQSPTHLIKTRGQQVTLRCSSQSGHNTVSWYQQALGQGPQFIFQYYREEENGRGNFPPRFSGLQFPNYSSELNVNALELDDSALYLCASLVQGDNTEAFFGQGTRLTVV.

This clone occurred a few times. The chain joins TRBV7-2 to TRBJ2-2, with D perhaps matching TRBD1 (6 bases). V dropped 6 bases and J dropped 5 bases, with 13 bases sitting between them. Germline V gene sequence: CDR1 SGHTA, CDR2 FQGNSA. The CDR3 has 14 amino acids. CDR3 residues: CASSLIGQTGELFF. The CDR3 nucleotides read TGTGCCAGCAGTTTAATCGGACAGACCGGGGAGCTGTTTTTT. Supplemented by reference TRBV7-2 and TRBJ2-2, the full variable domain reads GAGVSQSPSNKVTEKGKDVELRCDPISGHTALYWYRQSLGQGLEFLIYFQGNSAPDKSGLPSDRFSAERTGGSVSTLTIQRTQQEDSAVYLCASSLIGQTGELFFGEGSRLTVL.

This chain connects TRBV2 to TRBJ1-4; 10 nucleotides match TRBD1. CDR3 size: 14 residues. After removal of 6 bases from V and 7 bases from J, the junction contained 5 bases not matched to a gene. The germline V gene encodes CDR1 SNHLY and CDR2 FYNNEI. The chain's CDR3 is CASRETGGLEKLFF. The CDR3 nucleotides are TGTGCCAGCAGAGAGACAGGGGGCCTTGAAAAACTGTTTTTT.

The chain is built from TRBV2 and TRBJ1-5, with D uncertain. This CDR3 is 12 amino acids long. V was shortened by 8 bases and J by 6 bases, with 11 bases between the two germline ends. Germline V gene lookup returns CDR1 SNHLY and CDR2 FYNNEI. In DNA, the CDR3 is TGTGCCAGCCACGAAGGAGGTCAGCCCCAGCATTTT. Protein product: CASHEGGQPQHF.